The 14 T cell receptor beta chains below all came from one sample that was sequenced in a study of blood T cell repertoires in COVID-19. Measured with immunoSEQ multiplex PCR; TCRdb has only the in-frame clones, and not every one. The repertoire holds some 400,000 clones, with around 87% as singletons. Sequenced material: PBMCs or T cells enriched from blood (not recorded which). The receptors shown here come from a man in his thirties or forties who had recovered from COVID-19.

The chain has TRBV9 and TRBJ1-1, with no clear D. The length of the CDR3 is 15 residues. Germline lookup yields CDR1 SGDLS and CDR2 YYNGEE. Trimming pared 0 bases from V and 2 bases from J, leaving 11 bases between. Here the CDR3 DNA reads TGTGCCAGCAGCGTAGAACCGGGAGTAAACACTGAAGCTTTCTTT. Protein: CASSVEPGVNTEAFF.

The chain combines TRBV3-1 (or the pseudogene TRBV3-2) with TRBJ1-1, with D possibly TRBD1 on 5 matching bases. The CDR3 length is 15 residues. Trimming cost V 1 base and J 5 bases, with 14 bases left between them. The V gene's germline CDR1 is LGHDT and CDR2 YNNKEL (reference sequence). The CDR3: CASSQAGVGGTEAFF. The DNA for the CDR3 is TGTGCCAGCAGCCAAGCTGGGGTTGGGGGGACTGAAGCTTTCTTT.

The chain employs TRBV5-1 and TRBJ2-1; 13 bases are shared with TRBD2. V shed 3 bases and J 0 bases; nucleotides not matched to a gene: 6. The CDR3 length is 18 residues. Germline lookup yields CDR1 SGHRS and CDR2 YFSETQ. The CDR3: CASSSGLAGSSSYNEQFF. For the CDR3, the DNA is TGCGCCAGCAGCTCGGGACTAGCGGGGTCTAGCTCCTACAATGAGCAGTTCTTC.

This clone was observed a single time. This chain connects TRBV7-2 to TRBJ1-1; no clear D. Trimming took off 3 bases at V and 4 bases at J, with 9 bases between the two ends. The CDR3 has 13 amino acids. Germline V gives CDR1 SGHTA, CDR2 FQGNSA. The CDR3 reads CASSFGVGTEAFF. CDR3 DNA: TGTGCCAGCAGCTTCGGAGTGGGCACTGAAGCTTTCTTT.

This sequence joins TRBV12-3 or TRBV12-4 and TRBJ1-1; D gene ambiguous. Trimming took off 3 bases at V and 1 base at J, with 6 bases between the two ends. The CDR3 contains 13 residues. The CDR3 DNA reads as TGTGCCAGCAGTTTGATGAGGAACACTGAAGCTTTCTTT. Amino acids: CASSLMRNTEAFF.

V and J are TRBV6-1 and TRBJ1-4; no reliable D call. The CDR3 has 15 residues. CDR1 MNHNS and CDR2 SASEGT come from the germline V gene. V dropped 1 base and J dropped 11 bases, with 17 bases sitting between them. DNA of the CDR3: TGTGCCAGCAGTGAAGAGGGCATACAACGGAGGAAACTGTTTTTT. It translates to CASSEEGIQRRKLFF.

This clone was recorded a few times. The gene calls are TRBV3-1 (or the pseudogene TRBV3-2) and TRBJ2-7; D perhaps matches TRBD1 (5 bases). Deletions cut 4 bases from V and 2 bases from J, with 12 bases between. This CDR3 spans 14 amino acids. Germline CDR1 LGHDT, CDR2 YNNKEL (reference sequence). CDR3 amino acids: CASSRGHLTYEQYF. CDR3 nucleotides: TGTGCCAGCAGCCGGGGCCATCTTACCTACGAGCAGTACTTC.

This chain uses TRBV3-1 (or the pseudogene TRBV3-2) with TRBJ2-3, with 9 bases identical to TRBD2. The V and J ends lost 3 bases and 1 base, in that order; junction bases with no gene match: 8. The CDR3 is made up of 17 amino acids. From germline, CDR1 is LGHDT and CDR2 YNNKEL (reference sequence). For the CDR3, the DNA is TGTGCCAGCAGCCATTTTGCGGGGGGGCTCGGCACAGATACGCAGTATTTT. Translated, it gives CASSHFAGGLGTDTQYF.

The gene calls are TRBV18 and TRBJ1-4; 7 bases map to TRBD1. The CDR3 length is 16 residues. Germline assignment: CDR1 KGHSH and CDR2 LQKENI. J lost 5 bases, V lost 4 bases, and 10 bases had no gene match. CDR3 in DNA: TGTGCCAGCTCACTGAACGAGGGGGCTGTGAATGAAAAACTGTTTTTT. Translating it yields CASSLNEGAVNEKLFF.

The sample holds one count of this clone. This chain connects TRBV6-2 or TRBV6-3 to TRBJ2-7, with 7 bases lining up with TRBD1. CDR1 is MNHEY and CDR2 is SVGEGT in the germline V gene. The CDR3 has 15 amino acids. V gave up 10 bases and J gave up 5 bases; unmatched junction bases: 17. The CDR3 nucleotides read TGTGCCACCAACCCACCCAATGACAGGGTTGACGAGCAGTACTTC. Translating gives CATNPPNDRVDEQYF.

The gene calls are TRBV14 and TRBJ1-2; D gene ambiguous. Trimming took 1 base from V and 6 from J, leaving 9 bases between them. CDR3 length: 13 residues. The V gene's germline CDR1 is SGHDN and CDR2 FVKESK. The CDR3 loop reads CASSQGVSDGYTF. CDR3 nucleotides: TGTGCCAGCAGCCAAGGAGTATCGGATGGCTACACCTTC.

This chain uses TRBV5-6 with TRBJ2-1, with 11 bases lining up with TRBD1. The V gene end was trimmed by 6 bases and the J gene end by 15 bases; junction bases not matched to a gene: 5. The CDR3 contains 11 residues. Per germline, CDR1 SGHDT and CDR2 YYEEEE. The CDR3, as DNA: TGTGCCAGCAAAGGACAGGGGGCATGGTTCTTC. It specifies CASKGQGAWFF.

The rearrangement uses TRBV7-8 and TRBJ1-2; possible D gene TRBD1, 5 bases. This CDR3 is built from 14 residues. Deletions cut 2 bases from V and 2 bases from J, with 9 bases between. From germline, CDR1 is SGHVS and CDR2 FQNEAQ. The CDR3 region has the DNA TGTGCCAGCAGCTTATACGCAGGGAACTATGGCTACACCTTC. Translated, it gives CASSLYAGNYGYTF.

Here the CDR3 DNA reads TGCGCCAGCAGCCAAGGAGGCTATGGCTACACCTTC. This gives the protein CASSQGGYGYTF. The chain uses TRBV5-1 and TRBJ1-2, with no clear D. V gave up 4 bases and J gave up 4 bases, with 8 bases separating them. This CDR3 region has 12 residues. In germline, CDR1 is SGHRS, CDR2 YFSETQ.